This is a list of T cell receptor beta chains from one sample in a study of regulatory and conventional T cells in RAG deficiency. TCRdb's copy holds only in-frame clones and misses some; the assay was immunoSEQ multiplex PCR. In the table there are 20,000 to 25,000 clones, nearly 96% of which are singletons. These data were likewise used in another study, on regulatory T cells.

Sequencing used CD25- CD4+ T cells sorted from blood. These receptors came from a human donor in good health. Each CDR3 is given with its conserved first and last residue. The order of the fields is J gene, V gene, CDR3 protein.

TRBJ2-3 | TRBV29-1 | CSVGLISGGAPDTQYF
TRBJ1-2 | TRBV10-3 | CAISPGQEGGYTF
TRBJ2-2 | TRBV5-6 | CASSLAGKHTGELFF
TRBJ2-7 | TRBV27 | CASSLGVGQAYEQYF
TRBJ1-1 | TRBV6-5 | CASSRGTAQAFF
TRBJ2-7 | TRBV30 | CAISRRGQGFYEQYF
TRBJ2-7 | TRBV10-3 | CAISPQGLLSYEQYF
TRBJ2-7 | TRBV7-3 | CASSSTGQGTDEQYF
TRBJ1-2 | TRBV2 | CASSEEGGSVGHYTF
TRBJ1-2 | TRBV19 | CASSSRGGGYTF
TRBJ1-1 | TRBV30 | CAWSRLHPGDFKNTEAFF
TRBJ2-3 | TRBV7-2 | CASSLGLATDTQYF
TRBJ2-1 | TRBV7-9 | CASSPVPQDNEQFF
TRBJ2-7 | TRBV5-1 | CASSGAGGSPYEQYF
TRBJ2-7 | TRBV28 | CASSSISGVYEQYF
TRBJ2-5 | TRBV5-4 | CASSLVAEETQYF
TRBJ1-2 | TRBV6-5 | CASKGTGGGYTF
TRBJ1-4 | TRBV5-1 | CATSGQGEKLFF
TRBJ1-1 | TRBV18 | CASSESQIPNTEAFF
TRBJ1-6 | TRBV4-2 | CASSQDEVVGGSPLHF
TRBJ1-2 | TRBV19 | CASSTEDRLNGYTF
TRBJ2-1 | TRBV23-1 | CASSQPGTGNNEQFF
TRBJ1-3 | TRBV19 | CASRPPGQGRNTIYF
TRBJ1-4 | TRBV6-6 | CASSYEGATNEKLFF
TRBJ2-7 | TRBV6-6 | CASSLDSYEQYF
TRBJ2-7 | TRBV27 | CASSRTGGHEQYF
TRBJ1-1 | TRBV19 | CASSTDRGRMNTEAFF
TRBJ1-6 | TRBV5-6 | CASSLERGNSPLHF
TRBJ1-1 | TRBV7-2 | CASSDGVRTEAFF
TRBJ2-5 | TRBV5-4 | CASSGVPGVETQYF
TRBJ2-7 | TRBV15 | CATSRDAGSYEQYF
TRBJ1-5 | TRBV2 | CATQERTGINQPQHF